The present entry profiles one TCR beta chain with its context. V gave up 1 base and J gave up 2 bases, with 9 bases separating them. CDR3 length: 13 amino acids. Looked up from germline, CDR1 is DFQATT and CDR2 is SNEGSKA (reference sequence). This record belongs to a study of blood T cells in healthy people across ages. With a J-beta primer mix and a sample-barcoded 5' primer, a second PCR ran 7 to 11 cycles. Every cDNA was tagged by a template-switch adaptor with 12 random nucleotides. In TCRdb, the 5' RACE reads were re-called with MiXCR into one record per CDR3 protein. The data hold 1.5 million to 1.9 million distinct CDR3 sequences, with 42% observed a single time.

Sequenced material: blood. This TCR derives from a woman under 30 in good health. The chain uses TRBV20-1 and TRBJ2-7; D remains unclear. CDR3 residues: CSARVFGAYEQYF. The CDR3 DNA is TGCAGTGCTAGAGTTTTCGGTGCCTACGAGCAGTACTTC.